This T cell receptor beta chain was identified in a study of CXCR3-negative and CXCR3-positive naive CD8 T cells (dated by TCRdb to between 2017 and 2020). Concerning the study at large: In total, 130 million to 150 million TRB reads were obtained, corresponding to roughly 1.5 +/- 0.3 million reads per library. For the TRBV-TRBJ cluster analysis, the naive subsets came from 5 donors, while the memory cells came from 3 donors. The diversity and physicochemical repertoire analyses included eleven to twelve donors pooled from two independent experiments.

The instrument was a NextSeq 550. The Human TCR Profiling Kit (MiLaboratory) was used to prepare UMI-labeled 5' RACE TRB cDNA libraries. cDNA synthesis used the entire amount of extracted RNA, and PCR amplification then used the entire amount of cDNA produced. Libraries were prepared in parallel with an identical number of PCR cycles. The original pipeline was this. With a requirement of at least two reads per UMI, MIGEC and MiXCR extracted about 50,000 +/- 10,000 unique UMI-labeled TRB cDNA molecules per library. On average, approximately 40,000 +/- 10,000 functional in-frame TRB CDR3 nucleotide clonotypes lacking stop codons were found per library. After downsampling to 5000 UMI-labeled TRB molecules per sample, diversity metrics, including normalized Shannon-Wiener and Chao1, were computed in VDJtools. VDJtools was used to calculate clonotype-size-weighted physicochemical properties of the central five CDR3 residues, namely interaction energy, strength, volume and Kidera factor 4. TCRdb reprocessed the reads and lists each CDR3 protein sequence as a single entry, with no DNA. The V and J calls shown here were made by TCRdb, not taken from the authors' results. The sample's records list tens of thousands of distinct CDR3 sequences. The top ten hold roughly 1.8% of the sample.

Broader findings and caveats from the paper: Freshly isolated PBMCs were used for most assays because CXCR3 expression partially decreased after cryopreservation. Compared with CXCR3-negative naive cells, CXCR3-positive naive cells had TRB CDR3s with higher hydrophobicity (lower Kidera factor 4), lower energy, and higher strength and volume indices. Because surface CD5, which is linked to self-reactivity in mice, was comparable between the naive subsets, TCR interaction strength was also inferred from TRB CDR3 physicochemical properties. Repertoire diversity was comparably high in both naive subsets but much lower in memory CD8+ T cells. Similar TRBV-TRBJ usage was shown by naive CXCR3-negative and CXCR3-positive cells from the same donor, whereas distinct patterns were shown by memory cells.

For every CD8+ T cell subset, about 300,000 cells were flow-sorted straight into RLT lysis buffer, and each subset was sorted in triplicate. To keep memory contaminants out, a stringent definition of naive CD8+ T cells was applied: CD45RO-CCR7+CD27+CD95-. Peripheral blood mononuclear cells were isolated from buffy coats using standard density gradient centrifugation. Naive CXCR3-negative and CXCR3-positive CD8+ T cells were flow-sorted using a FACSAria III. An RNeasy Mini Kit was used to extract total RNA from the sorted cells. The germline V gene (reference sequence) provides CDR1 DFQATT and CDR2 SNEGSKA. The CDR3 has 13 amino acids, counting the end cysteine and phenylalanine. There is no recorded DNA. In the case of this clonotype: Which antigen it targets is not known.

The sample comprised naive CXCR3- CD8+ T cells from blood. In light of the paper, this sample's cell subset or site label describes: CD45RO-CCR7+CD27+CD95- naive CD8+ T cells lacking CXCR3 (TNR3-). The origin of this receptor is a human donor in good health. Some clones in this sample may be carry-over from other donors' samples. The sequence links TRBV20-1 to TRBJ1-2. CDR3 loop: CSARDRANYGYTF.